This T cell receptor (beta chain) emerged from a study of siplizumab effects on memory and regulatory T cells. Study observations and caveats: Roughly 75-96% of proliferating CD4+ or CD8+ clones defied assignment to a naive or memory phenotype. Naive T cells seemed more diverse than memory cells; they also seemed major alloresponse contributors.

Of note for this clone: Antigen specificity is unknown.

V lost 1 base to trimming and J lost 0 bases, with 5 bases between them. The CDR3 loop spans 13 amino acids. The germline V gene encodes CDR1 GTSNPN and CDR2 SVGIG (reference sequence). Per sample, the assay covered 90,000 to 100,000 TCR templates. Clones were sequenced by immunoSEQ multiplex PCR, and TCRdb holds only the in-frame ones, with some missing. Found here are 92,000 or so clones, 80% to 90% of them singletons; the top ten hold about 15%. Specimen: CD4+ T cells sorted from blood. The V call is TRBV30, the J call TRBJ2-3; D may be TRBD1 (5 bases). The receptor's source is a human donor in good health. The CDR3 loop is CAWSEGSTDTQYF. The CDR3 DNA reads TGTGCCTGGAGTGAGGGGAGCACAGATACGCAGTATTTT.